Listed below are T cell receptor beta chains from one sample, sequenced in a study of shared clonotypes between healthy human individuals. The table came from immunoSEQ multiplex PCR; TCRdb's copy has only in-frame clones and leaves some out. The sample lists roughly 1.4 million clones, 98% to 99% occurring once. Sequenced sample: naive CD4+ T cells sorted from blood. The source is a man aged 25-40 years in good health. CDR3s include the opening cysteine and the closing phenylalanine or tryptophan. D genes are given only for firm matches. The size entry is marked missing in some rows and otherwise reads once, few, many or a size class.

clone_size	v_call	j_call	d_call	cdr3_aa	cdr3_nt
-	TRBV11-2	TRBJ2-5	-	CASTPSGQETQYF	TGTGCCAGCACCCCGTCAGGGCAAGAGACCCAGTACTTC
-	TRBV6-1	TRBJ1-2	-	CASSESLYGYTF	TGTGCCAGCAGTGAAAGCCTTTATGGCTACACCTTC
-	TRBV7-2	TRBJ2-2	TRBD1	CASSSDRGGELFF	TGTGCCAGCAGCTCGGACAGGGGAGGGGAGCTGTTTTTT
once	TRBV6-6	TRBJ2-3	-	CASSYEGLDTQYF	TGTGCCAGCAGTTATGAGGGGTTAGATACGCAGTATTTT
-	TRBV29-1	TRBJ2-1	TRBD2	CSVLRPAGGLGEQFF	TGCAGCGTACTACGGCCAGCGGGAGGTTTAGGTGAGCAGTTCTTC
-	TRBV6-1	TRBJ2-1	TRBD1	CAVGDRGYNEQFF	TGTGCCGTTGGGGACAGGGGCTACAATGAGCAGTTCTTC
-	TRBV5-4	TRBJ1-2	-	CASSLDNGYTF	TGTGCCAGCAGCTTGGACAATGGCTACACCTTC
-	TRBV28	TRBJ2-5	-	CASSFPGESETQYF	TGTGCCAGCAGTTTCCCAGGGGAATCAGAGACCCAGTACTTC
-	TRBV21-1	TRBJ2-1	-	CASSSQGSDRPSPYEQFF	TGTGCCAGCAGCTCCCAGGGGTCAGACAGGCCGTCTCCTTATGAGCAGTTCTTC
-	TRBV4-1	TRBJ1-3	-	CASSQDGGVDTIYF	TGCGCCAGCAGCCAAGACGGAGGGGTAGACACCATATATTTT
-	TRBV10-2	TRBJ2-1	-	CASSEASSYNEQFF	TGCGCCAGCAGTGAGGCCAGCTCCTACAATGAGCAGTTCTTC
-	TRBV13	TRBJ2-7	-	CASRSRRQRVSYEQYF	TGTGCCAGCAGGTCCCGGAGGCAAAGGGTTTCCTACGAGCAGTACTTC
-	TRBV7-8	TRBJ2-2	-	CASSLVGSGVSGELFF	TGTGCCAGCAGCTTAGTGGGTAGCGGAGTATCCGGGGAGCTGTTTTTT
-	TRBV18	TRBJ1-5	-	CASSPRKLSDNQPQHF	TGTGCCAGCTCACCGCGTAAACTCTCCGACAATCAGCCCCAGCATTTT
-	TRBV28	TRBJ2-1	TRBD2	CASSSGTIYSYNEQFF	TGTGCCAGCAGCTCCGGGACTATCTACTCCTACAATGAGCAGTTCTTC
few	TRBV29-1	TRBJ2-2	-	CSVGVRSNTGELFF	TGCAGCGTTGGCGTCCGATCGAACACCGGGGAGCTGTTTTTT
-	TRBV10-1	TRBJ2-7	-	CASNPGITYEQYF	TGCGCCAGCAATCCAGGGATTACCTACGAGCAGTACTTC
-	TRBV7-7	TRBJ1-1	-	CASSLTLNTEAFF	TGTGCTAGCAGCTTAACCCTGAACACTGAAGCTTTCTTT
-	TRBV28	TRBJ2-7	-	CASSTRRGLYEQYF	TGTGCCAGCAGTACGAGAAGGGGTCTCTACGAGCAGTACTTC
once	TRBV14	TRBJ2-7	TRBD1	CASSQETGSSYEQYF	TGTGCCAGCAGCCAAGAGACAGGGAGCTCCTACGAGCAGTACTTC
-	TRBV10-1	TRBJ2-1	-	CASSASYNEQFF	TGCGCCAGCAGCGCGTCCTACAATGAGCAGTTCTTC
-	TRBV5-8	TRBJ2-7	-	CASSLSGRAEQYF	TGTGCCAGCAGCCTTAGTGGGCGGGCCGAGCAGTACTTC
-	TRBV11-2	TRBJ2-5	TRBD1	CASSPRTGNTAQYF	TGTGCCAGCAGCCCTAGGACAGGGAATACGGCCCAGTACTTC
-	TRBV6-5	TRBJ2-7	-	CASSYLDRYEQYF	TGTGCCAGCAGTTACTTGGACAGATACGAGCAGTACTTC
-	TRBV4-1	TRBJ2-7	-	CASSQTEVGGEQYF	TGCGCCAGCAGCCAGACCGAAGTTGGGGGCGAGCAGTACTTC
once	TRBV4-1	TRBJ2-3	-	CASSQDWGGTDTQYF	TGCGCCAGCAGCCAAGATTGGGGTGGCACAGATACGCAGTATTTT
-	TRBV18	TRBJ2-5	TRBD2	CASSPRYSGFTQETQYF	TGTGCCAGCTCACCGCGTTATAGCGGGTTTACACAAGAGACCCAGTACTTC
once	TRBV7-9	TRBJ2-3	TRBD2	CASSSASGRSTDTQYF	TGTGCCAGCAGCTCCGCTAGCGGGAGGTCCACAGATACGCAGTATTTT
-	TRBV9	TRBJ2-3	TRBD2	CASSEGLAATDTQYF	TGTGCCAGCAGCGAGGGACTAGCAGCTACAGATACGCAGTATTTT
-	TRBV30	TRBJ2-2	TRBD2	CAWSVIIAGVGELFF	TGTGCCTGGAGTGTAATAATAGCGGGAGTGGGGGAGCTGTTTTTT
-	TRBV5-6	TRBJ2-1	TRBD1	CASSPWTGRNEQFF	TGTGCCAGCAGCCCATGGACAGGGCGGAATGAGCAGTTCTTC
-	TRBV11-2	TRBJ2-3	TRBD2	CASSAGVTSGSLGTDTQYF	TGTGCCAGCAGCGCCGGGGTCACTAGCGGGAGCCTTGGCACAGATACGCAGTATTTT
-	TRBV7-9	TRBJ1-4	TRBD1	CASSLQGGATNEKLFF	TGTGCCAGCAGCTTACAGGGGGGAGCAACTAATGAAAAACTGTTTTTT
-	TRBV18	TRBJ1-2	-	CASSNREGPYGYTF	TGTGCCAGCTCTAACAGGGAGGGACCCTATGGCTACACCTTC
once	TRBV7-3	TRBJ2-2	-	CASSSIPNTGELFF	TGTGCCAGTTCGAGCATCCCGAACACCGGGGAGCTGTTTTTT
-	TRBV10-2	TRBJ2-7	TRBD2	CASSRTSGATREDEQYF	TGCGCCAGCAGCCGGACTAGCGGCGCGACGCGTGAGGACGAGCAGTACTTC
-	TRBV14	TRBJ2-1	TRBD1	CASSQTGGWIYNEQFF	TGTGCCAGCAGCCAAACAGGGGGCTGGATATACAATGAGCAGTTCTTC
-	TRBV10-3	TRBJ2-1	-	CATKGLNEQFF	TGTGCCACCAAGGGGTTGAATGAGCAGTTCTTC
-	TRBV5-1	TRBJ2-7	-	CASSPPGSGEQYF	TGCGCCAGCAGCCCCCCAGGGTCCGGCGAGCAGTACTTC
-	TRBV10-3	TRBJ2-7	TRBD2	CAINPPYLFPGTSGIYYEQYF	TGTGCCATCAATCCCCCATACCTCTTCCCCGGGACTAGCGGGATATACTACGAGCAGTACTTC
once	TRBV15	TRBJ2-5	-	CATSRGGVPESTQYF	TGTGCCACCAGCAGAGGGGGTGTCCCTGAGTCAACCCAGTACTTC
once	TRBV5-8	TRBJ2-4	-	CASSLAVGGYAKNIQYF	TGTGCCAGCAGCTTGGCGGTTGGGGGTTATGCCAAAAACATTCAGTACTTC
-	TRBV7-2	TRBJ2-1	-	CASSLGRYNEQFF	TGTGCCAGCAGCTTGGGCCGATACAATGAGCAGTTCTTC